Sequencing of this T cell receptor (beta chain) was carried out in a study of cytomegalovirus exposure and HLA in healthy donors. Overall study context: Unique TCRs from HLA-typed donors, 70 million to 85 million of them, were held in an early data release.

PCR employed 60 Vbeta and 13 Jbeta primers. Clones were read by immunoSEQ multiplex PCR, and TCRdb kept only the in-frame ones, dropping some. The data show 200,000 to 250,000 clones, with roughly 91% seen just once and around 1% held by the top ten. Turning to this clone: Its antigen is not identified.

Overall study results and limits: In a later analysis, CMV-associated beta chains were mostly HLA-associated, it appeared. A later analysis showed that HLA-associated TCR beta chains had undergone more clonal expansion than equally common others. V- and J-gene trimming in TCR beta was tied to a missense DCLRE1C variant by an analysis performed later.

Specimen: PBMCs. The sequence derives from a woman aged 18-29 years in good health and CMV-seronegative.

The CDR3 DNA follows: TGTGCCAGCAGCCCACCGGGACTGGAGGGCAATGAGCAGTTCTTC. It is translated as CASSPPGLEGNEQFF. The chain joins TRBV5-4 to TRBJ2-1; D might be TRBD2 (6 bases). Trimming left V 4 bases short and J 6 bases short, with 17 bases between. The germline V gene has CDR1 SGHNT and CDR2 YYREEE (reference sequence). This CDR3 is built from 15 residues.